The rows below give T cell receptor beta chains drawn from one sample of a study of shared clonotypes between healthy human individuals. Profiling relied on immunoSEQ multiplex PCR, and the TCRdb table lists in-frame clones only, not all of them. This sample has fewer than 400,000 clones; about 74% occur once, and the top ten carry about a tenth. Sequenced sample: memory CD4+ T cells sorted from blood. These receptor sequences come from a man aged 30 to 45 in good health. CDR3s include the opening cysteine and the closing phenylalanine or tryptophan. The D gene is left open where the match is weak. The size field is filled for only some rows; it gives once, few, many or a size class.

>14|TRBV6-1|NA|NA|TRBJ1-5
CASSAGGGWQPQHF
TGTGCCAGCAGCGCGGGGGGGGGATGGCAGCCCCAGCATTTT
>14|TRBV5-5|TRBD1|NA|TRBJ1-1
CASSRGTANTEAFF
TGTGCCAGCAGCCGGGGGACAGCGAACACTGAAGCTTTCTTT
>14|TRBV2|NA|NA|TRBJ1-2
CASITKTVVGGYTF
TGTGCCAGCATTACCAAGACAGTTGTCGGCGGCTACACCTTC
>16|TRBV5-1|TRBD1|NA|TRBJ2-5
CASSFLPGQGTETQYF
TGCGCCAGCAGCTTTCTACCGGGACAGGGGACAGAGACCCAGTACTTC
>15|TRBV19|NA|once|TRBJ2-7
CASSPRQVGSDEQYF
TGTGCCAGTAGTCCCCGACAGGTAGGGTCCGACGAGCAGTACTTC
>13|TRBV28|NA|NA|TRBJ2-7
CASSSPETYEQYF
TGTGCCAGCAGTTCCCCAGAGACCTACGAGCAGTACTTC
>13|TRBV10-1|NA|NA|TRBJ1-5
CASSSQGNQPQHF
TGCGCCAGCAGTTCACAGGGAAACCAGCCCCAGCATTTT
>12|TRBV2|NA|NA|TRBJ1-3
CASGGDGNTIYF
TGTGCCAGCGGGGGGGACGGAAACACCATATATTTT
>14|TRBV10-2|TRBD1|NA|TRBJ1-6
CATQTGQAMSPLHF
TGCGCCACCCAGACGGGACAGGCTATGTCACCCCTCCACTTT
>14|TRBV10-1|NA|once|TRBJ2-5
CASSSSGPQETQYF
TGCGCCAGCAGTTCCTCCGGACCGCAAGAGACCCAGTACTTC
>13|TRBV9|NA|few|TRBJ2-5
CASSVDPQGAQYF
TGTGCCAGCAGCGTAGACCCCCAAGGGGCCCAGTACTTC
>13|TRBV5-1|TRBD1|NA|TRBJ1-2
CASSFSGGYGYTF
TGCGCCAGCAGCTTTTCAGGGGGCTATGGCTACACCTTC
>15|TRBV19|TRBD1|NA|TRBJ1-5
CASKGRTGVLQPQHF
TGTGCCAGTAAGGGTAGGACAGGGGTTCTTCAGCCCCAGCATTTT
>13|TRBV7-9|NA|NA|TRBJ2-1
CASSFPRDNEQFF
TGTGCCAGCAGCTTTCCCAGGGACAATGAGCAGTTCTTC
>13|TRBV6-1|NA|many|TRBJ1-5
CASGVDRNQPQHF
TGTGCCAGCGGGGTTGATAGGAATCAGCCCCAGCATTTT
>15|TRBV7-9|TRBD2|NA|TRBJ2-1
CASSSPGLAATEQFF
TGTGCCAGCAGCTCCCCCGGACTAGCGGCCACCGAGCAGTTCTTC
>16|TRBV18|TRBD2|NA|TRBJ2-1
CASSPSRGSSYNEQFF
TGTGCCAGCTCACCTTCGCGGGGGAGCTCCTACAATGAGCAGTTCTTC
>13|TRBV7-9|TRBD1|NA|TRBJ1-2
CASSWGTDDGYTF
TGTGCCAGCAGCTGGGGGACAGATGATGGCTACACCTTC
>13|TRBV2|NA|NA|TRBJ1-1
CASSEQSNTEAFF
TGTGCCAGCAGTGAGCAGAGCAACACTGAAGCTTTCTTT
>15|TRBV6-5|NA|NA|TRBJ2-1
CASRSLATQVNEQFF
TGTGCCAGCAGATCCCTAGCGACCCAGGTCAATGAGCAGTTCTTC
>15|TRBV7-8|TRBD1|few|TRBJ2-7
CASSPMGQAGYEQYF
TGTGCCAGCAGCCCAATGGGACAGGCGGGATACGAGCAGTACTTC
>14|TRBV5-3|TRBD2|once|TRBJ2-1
CAGNLAGGLDEQFF
TGTGCCGGCAATTTAGCGGGAGGTTTGGATGAGCAGTTCTTC